This T cell receptor (beta chain) was captured by sequencing in a study of beta chain features in type 1 diabetes (dated by TCRdb to about 2018). Context from the whole study: No differences in mean age, gender distribution, total cell number or subset yield were found between patients and healthy donors. A total of 107,917,701 sorted cells were examined across all samples, and the number of cells per subset was strongly correlated with RNA yield. In the study, TCRB repertoires of sorted circulating CD4+ T cell subsets from recently diagnosed type 1 diabetes patients were compared with those of matched healthy donors. Whereas all 30 or so donors provided naive and central memory subsets, regulatory and stem cell-like memory subsets were isolated from just 8 patients and roughly 8 healthy donors.

General findings and caveats noted by the study authors: HLA sub-analyses involved small numbers of individuals, so any influence of HLA type on TCRB rearrangement remained unresolved. Type 1 diabetes patients showed a moderate but significant shortening of TCRB CDR3 length in all four CD4+ subsets. Shorter templates might be favored by PCR, yet because patient and control samples were amplified and corrected together, any such skew would affect both groups equally. Naive, central memory and regulatory TCRB repertoires appeared to be more alike among patients than among healthy donors. Fewer insertions and more nucleotide deletions at VDJ recombination sites were observed in patients with type 1 diabetes, implying thymic rearrangement abnormalities. Because cDNA was sequenced instead of genomic DNA, highly expressing activated cells could be over-represented, though the groups showed no difference in activation or CD3 levels.

A single peripheral blood draw of around 100 mL on average was collected from each donor into heparinised tubes. Naive, central memory, regulatory and stem cell-like memory CD4+ T cells were sorted on a BD FACSAria II using a panel including CD45RO, CCR7, CD25, CD127, CD95 and CD27. A purity above 95% was achieved for all sorted populations. PBMCs were isolated right away by Lymphoprep density gradient centrifugation and were stained directly, without culture. To minimize batch effects, samples were stained and sorted in pairs, one healthy donor with one patient per experiment. The germline V gene yields KGHSH for CDR1 and LQKENI for CDR2. The V end gives up 4 bases and the J end 4 bases, leaving 6 bases in the junction not matched to a gene. Its CDR3 holds 15 amino acids, cysteine through phenylalanine. Only the CDR3 DNA is retained, 45 bases long and in frame from the first base. The entire amount of isolated RNA was reverse transcribed using the High Capacity cDNA Reverse Transcription Kit, so the sequenced TCRB transcripts were expressed ones. Naive, central memory and regulatory T cell samples underwent deep immunoSEQ sequencing, averaging about 3.57 million total reads per sample. After sorted cells were lysed in RLT buffer, RNA was extracted with DNase-treated RNeasy Micro or Mini kits, with the choice depending on cell number. Each cell subset was processed on its own to prevent cross-contamination, while patient and healthy donor samples were processed together. The immunoSEQ multiplex PCR was used to amplify TCRB sequences from cDNA, generating 87-bp fragments that spanned the CDR3 region. Amplicons were sequenced on the Illumina HiSeq platform. On the study's bioinformatics: PCR bias was corrected computationally using synthetic template baselines, and reads within Hamming distance 2 were collapsed, with unmergeable singletons discarded. Reads were aligned against IMGT so that V, D and J genes, CDR3 length and insertions or deletions at six rearrangement sites could be assigned. Within each subset, clonotype counts were normalized to sorted cell number, and only after that were true diversity and Gini coefficients computed with the tcR R package. The overlap coefficient, calculated on TCRB nucleotide sequences, was used to quantify repertoire sharing. Out-of-frame TCRB sequences from naive cells were analyzed as a proxy for the pre-selection repertoire. TCRdb took this table from immuneACCESS and kept in-frame rearrangements with V and J called. Such tables lack part of the clones; where checked against another copy, unresolved V genes explain under half of the gap, and the rest is unexplained. The V and J calls and the clone size are those of that table, but D and trimming were determined from the DNA. This sample lists over 350,000 clones; roughly 15% were detected once. About 0.019% of the sample belongs to the ten largest clones.

As for this clone: Its antigen is not yet known. No much larger clone exists at a distance of one base, and base qualities are not known.

This sequence originates from a woman under 30 in good health. The sample consisted of naive CD4+ T cells from blood. The cell subset or site label here, explained by the study, means: true naive CD4+ T cells. The chain was built from TRBV18 and TRBJ1-4, and 7 junction bases match TRBD1. The nucleotides read TGTGCCAGCTCACTAAGGGGGCACAGTAATGAAAAACTGTTTTTT. Protein translation: CASSLRGHSNEKLFF.